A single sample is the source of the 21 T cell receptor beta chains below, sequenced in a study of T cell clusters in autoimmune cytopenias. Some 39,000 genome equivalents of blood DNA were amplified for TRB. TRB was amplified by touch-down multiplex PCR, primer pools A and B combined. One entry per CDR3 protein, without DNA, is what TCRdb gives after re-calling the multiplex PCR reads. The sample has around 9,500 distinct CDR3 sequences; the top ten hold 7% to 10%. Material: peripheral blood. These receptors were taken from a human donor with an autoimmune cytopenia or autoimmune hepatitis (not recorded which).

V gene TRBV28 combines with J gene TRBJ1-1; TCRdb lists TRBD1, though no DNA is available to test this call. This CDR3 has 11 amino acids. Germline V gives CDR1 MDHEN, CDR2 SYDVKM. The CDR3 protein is CASSVQGGAFF.

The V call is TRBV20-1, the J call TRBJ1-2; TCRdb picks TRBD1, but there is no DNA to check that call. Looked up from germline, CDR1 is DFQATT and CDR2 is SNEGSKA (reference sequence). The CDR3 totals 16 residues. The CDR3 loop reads CSANRGGGIQNYGYTF.

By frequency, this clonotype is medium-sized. CDR3 residues: CASSPYKGGNQPQHF. The J gene is TRBJ1-5, the V gene TRBV27; TCRdb lists TRBD1, though no DNA is available to test this call. The CDR3 has 15 amino acids. Per the germline V gene, CDR1 is MNHEY and CDR2 is SMNVEV (reference sequence).

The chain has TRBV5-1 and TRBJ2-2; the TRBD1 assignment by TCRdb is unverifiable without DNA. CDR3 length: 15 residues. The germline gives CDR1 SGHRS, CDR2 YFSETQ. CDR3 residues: CASSPTPGSGGELFF.

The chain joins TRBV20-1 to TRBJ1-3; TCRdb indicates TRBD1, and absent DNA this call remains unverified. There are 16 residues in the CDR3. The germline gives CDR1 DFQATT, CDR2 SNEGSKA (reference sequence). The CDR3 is CSARDLAGMGGNTIYF.

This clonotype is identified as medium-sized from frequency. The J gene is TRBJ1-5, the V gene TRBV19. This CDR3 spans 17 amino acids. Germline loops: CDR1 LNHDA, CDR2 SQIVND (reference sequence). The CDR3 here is CASSIDLLGGGNQPQHF.

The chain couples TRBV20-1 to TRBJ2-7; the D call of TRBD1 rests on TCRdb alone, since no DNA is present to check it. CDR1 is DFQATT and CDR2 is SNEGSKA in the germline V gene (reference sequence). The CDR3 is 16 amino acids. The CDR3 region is CSADPRDTSGRYEQYF.

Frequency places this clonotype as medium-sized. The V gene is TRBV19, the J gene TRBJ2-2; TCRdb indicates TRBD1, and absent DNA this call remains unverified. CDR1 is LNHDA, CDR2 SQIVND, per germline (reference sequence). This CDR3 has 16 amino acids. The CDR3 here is CASSADRGADTGELFF.

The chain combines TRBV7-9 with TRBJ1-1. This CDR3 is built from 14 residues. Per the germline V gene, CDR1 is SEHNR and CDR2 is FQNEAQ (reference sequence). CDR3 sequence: CASSLATRNTEAFF.

The CDR3 loop reads CASSAETPYEQYF. This sequence joins TRBV6-1 and TRBJ2-7. The CDR3 extends over 13 amino acids. The germline V gene encodes CDR1 MNHNS and CDR2 SASEGT.

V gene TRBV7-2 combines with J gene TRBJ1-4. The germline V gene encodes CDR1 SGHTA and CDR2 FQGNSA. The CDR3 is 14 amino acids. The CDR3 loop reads CASSLRQANEKLFF.

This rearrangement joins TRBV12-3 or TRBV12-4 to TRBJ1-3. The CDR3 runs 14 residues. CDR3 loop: CASSGWASGNTIYF.

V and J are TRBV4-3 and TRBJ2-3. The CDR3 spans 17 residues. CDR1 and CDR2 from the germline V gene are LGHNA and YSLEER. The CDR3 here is CASSQEIAQTFTDTQYF.

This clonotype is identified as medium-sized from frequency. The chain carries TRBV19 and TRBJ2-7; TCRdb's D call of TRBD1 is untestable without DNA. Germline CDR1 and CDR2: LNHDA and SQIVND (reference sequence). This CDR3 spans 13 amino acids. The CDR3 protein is CASGQAGYYEQYF.

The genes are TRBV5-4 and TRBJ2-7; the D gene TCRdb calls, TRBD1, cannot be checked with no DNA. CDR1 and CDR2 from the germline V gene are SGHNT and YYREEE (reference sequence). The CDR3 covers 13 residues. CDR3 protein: CASSLDVRDEQYF.

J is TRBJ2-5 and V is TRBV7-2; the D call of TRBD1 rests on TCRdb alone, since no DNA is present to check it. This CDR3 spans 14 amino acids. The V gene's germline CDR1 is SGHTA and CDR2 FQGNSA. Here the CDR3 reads CASSFRTAQETQYF.

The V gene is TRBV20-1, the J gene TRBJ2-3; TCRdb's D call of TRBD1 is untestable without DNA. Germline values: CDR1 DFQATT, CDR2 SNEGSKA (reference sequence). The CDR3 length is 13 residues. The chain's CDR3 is CSAREGGTDTQYF.

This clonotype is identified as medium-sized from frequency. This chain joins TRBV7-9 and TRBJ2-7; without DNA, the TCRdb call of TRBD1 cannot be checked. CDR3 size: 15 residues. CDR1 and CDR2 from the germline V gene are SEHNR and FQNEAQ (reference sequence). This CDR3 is CASSDRGSPTGEQYF.

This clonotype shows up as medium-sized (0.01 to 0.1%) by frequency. CDR3 sequence: CASSPLGQPDNSPLHF. V and J are TRBV18 and TRBJ1-6. Germline-derived CDR1 and CDR2 are KGHSH and LQKENI. This CDR3 is built from 16 residues.

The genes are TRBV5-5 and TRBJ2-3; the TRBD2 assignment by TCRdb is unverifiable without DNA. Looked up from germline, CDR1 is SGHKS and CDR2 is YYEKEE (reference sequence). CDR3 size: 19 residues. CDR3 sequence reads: CASSLLARSGGAGTDTQYF. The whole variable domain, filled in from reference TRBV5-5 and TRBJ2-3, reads DAGVTQSPTHLIKTRGQQVTLRCSPISGHKSVSWYQQVLGQGPQFIFQYYEKEERGRGNFPDRFSARQFPNYSSELNVNALLLGDSALYLCASSLLARSGGAGTDTQYFGPGTRLTVL.

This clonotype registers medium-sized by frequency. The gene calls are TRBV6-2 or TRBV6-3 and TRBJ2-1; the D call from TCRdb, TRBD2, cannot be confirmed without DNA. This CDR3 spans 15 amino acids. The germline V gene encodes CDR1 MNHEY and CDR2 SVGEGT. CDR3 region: CASRTLAGGYNEQFF.